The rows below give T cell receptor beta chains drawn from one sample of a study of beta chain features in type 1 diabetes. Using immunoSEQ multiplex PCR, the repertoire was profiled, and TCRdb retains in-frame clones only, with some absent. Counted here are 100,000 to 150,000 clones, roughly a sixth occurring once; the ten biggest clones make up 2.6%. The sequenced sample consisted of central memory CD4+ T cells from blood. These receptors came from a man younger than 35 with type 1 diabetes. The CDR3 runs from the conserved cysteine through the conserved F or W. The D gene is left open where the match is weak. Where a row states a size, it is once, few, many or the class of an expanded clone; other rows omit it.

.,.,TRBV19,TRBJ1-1,TGTGCCAGTAGTATAGATGGTCCTTTCGCGGCTTTCTTT,CASSIDGPFAAFF
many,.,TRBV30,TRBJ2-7,TGTGCCTGGCCCCCTGGCCCCCAGACAGCTAATAATAGCTTC,CAWPPGPQTANNSF
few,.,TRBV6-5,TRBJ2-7,TGTGCCAGCAGGCGAAACCGGGACATCGACTACGAGCAGTACTTC,CASRRNRDIDYEQYF
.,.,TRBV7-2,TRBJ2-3,TGTGCCAGCACTCCCCCCCAGGGGTTCACAGATACGCAGTATTTT,CASTPPQGFTDTQYF
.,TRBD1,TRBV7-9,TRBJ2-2,TGTGCCAGACTGACTGAACAGGGGGCGAACACCGGGGAGCTGTTTTTT,CARLTEQGANTGELFF
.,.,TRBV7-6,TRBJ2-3,TGTGCCAGCAGCCCCACCTGGACAGATACGCAGTATTTT,CASSPTWTDTQYF
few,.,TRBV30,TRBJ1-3,TGTGCCTGGAGTGGAGGGTTCGACGGAAACACCATATATTTT,CAWSGGFDGNTIYF
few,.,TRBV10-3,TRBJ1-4,TGTGCCATCAGTGAAGGACAGTTGAGAACTAATGAAAAACTGTTTTTT,CAISEGQLRTNEKLFF
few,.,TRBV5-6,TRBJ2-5,TGTGCCAGCAGCTTGGGTGTCTGGGAGACCCAGTACTTC,CASSLGVWETQYF
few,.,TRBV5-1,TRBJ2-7,TGCGCCAGCAGCCCCGAATTCGGCGAGCAGTACTTC,CASSPEFGEQYF
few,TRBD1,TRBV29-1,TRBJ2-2,TGCAGCGTTGGGAATTCGTGGACAGGGACCACCGGGGAGCTGTTTTTT,CSVGNSWTGTTGELFF
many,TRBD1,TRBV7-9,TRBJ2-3,TGTGCCAGCAGCTTGGGACAGGGCACAGATACGCAGTATTTT,CASSLGQGTDTQYF
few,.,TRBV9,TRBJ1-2,TGTGCCAGCAGCGTAGTCACAGGGAATGGCTACACCTTC,CASSVVTGNGYTF
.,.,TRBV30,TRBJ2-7,TGTGCCTGGAGCACCCAATCCTACGAGCAGTACTTC,CAWSTQSYEQYF
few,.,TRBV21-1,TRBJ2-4,TGTGCCAGCAGCAAAAGACAGACAGAAAACATTCAGTACTTC,CASSKRQTENIQYF
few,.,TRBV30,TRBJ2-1,TGTGCCTCCCTCTTTGGGCAGGTATGGAATGAGCAGTTCTTC,CASLFGQVWNEQFF
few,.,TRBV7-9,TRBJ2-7,TGTGCCAGCAGCCAAGGCAGCAGGACCTACGAGCAGTACTTC,CASSQGSRTYEQYF
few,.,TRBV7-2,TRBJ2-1,TGTGCCAGCAGCTCGACTGGAAATGAGCAGTTCTTC,CASSSTGNEQFF
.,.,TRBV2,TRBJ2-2,TGTGCCAGCAGGAGGGGGGATTCATCCGGGGAGCTGTTTTTT,CASRRGDSSGELFF
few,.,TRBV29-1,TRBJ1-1,TGCAGCGTTGTTGCAGCTCAGCGCGCTGAAGCTTTCTTT,CSVVAAQRAEAFF
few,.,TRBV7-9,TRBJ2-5,TGTGCCAGCAGCTTAACGGGTACCCAAGAGACCCAGTACTTC,CASSLTGTQETQYF
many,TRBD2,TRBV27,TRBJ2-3,TGTGCCAGCAGTTCAAGTCGCGTAGCGGGATTCACAGATACGCAGTATTTT,CASSSSRVAGFTDTQYF
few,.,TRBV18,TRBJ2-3,TGTGCCAGCTCACCCGCTGCTCTTACAGATACGCAGTATTTT,CASSPAALTDTQYF
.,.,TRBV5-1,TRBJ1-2,TGCGCCAGCAGCTTGGTGGCGGGGACAACAACTAACTATGGCTACACCTTC,CASSLVAGTTTNYGYTF
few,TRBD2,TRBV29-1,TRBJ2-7,TGCAGCGTTGACAGGCTAGCGGGAAACTACGAGCAGTACTTC,CSVDRLAGNYEQYF
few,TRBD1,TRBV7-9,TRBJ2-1,TGTGCCAGCAGCGGACAGGGGGACAATGAGCAGTTCTTC,CASSGQGDNEQFF
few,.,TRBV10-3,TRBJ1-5,TGTGCCAGCGGAGCTAGAGGGGGTGGTCGCAATCAGCCCCAGCATTTT,CASGARGGGRNQPQHF
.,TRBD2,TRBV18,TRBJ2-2,TGTGCCAGCTCACCACGGCTAGCGGGAGCAGATGCCGGGGAGCTGTTTTTT,CASSPRLAGADAGELFF
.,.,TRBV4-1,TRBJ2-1,TGTGCCAGCAGCCAACCTAGCTACAATGAGCAGTTCTTC,CASSQPSYNEQFF
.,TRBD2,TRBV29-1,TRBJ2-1,TGCAGCGTCGACGGGACTAAAGACAATGAGCAGTTCTTC,CSVDGTKDNEQFF
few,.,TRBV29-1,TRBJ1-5,TGCAGCGTGCAGGAGGGGGGGCAGCCCCAGCATTTT,CSVQEGGQPQHF
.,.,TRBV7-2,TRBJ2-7,TGTGCCAGCAGCCCCCGACTAGTTTCCTACGAGCAGTACTTC,CASSPRLVSYEQYF
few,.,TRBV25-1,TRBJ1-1,TGTGCCAGCAGTGACCGGGAGAGGGGCACTGAAGCTTTCTTT,CASSDRERGTEAFF
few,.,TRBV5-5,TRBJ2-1,TGTGCCAGCAGCCGTTCGAGCAATGAGCAGTTCTTC,CASSRSSNEQFF
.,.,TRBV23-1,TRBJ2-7,TGCGCCAGCAGTCAAGGGGGGTTGACAGGGACCAAATCCTACGAGCAGTACTTC,CASSQGGLTGTKSYEQYF
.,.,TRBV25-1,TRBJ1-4,TGTGCCACCCTGGGCGGTTCTAATGAAAAACTGTTTTTT,CATLGGSNEKLFF
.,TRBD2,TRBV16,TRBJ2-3,TGTGCCAGCAGCCGGACTAGCGGACCCACAGATACGCAGTATTTT,CASSRTSGPTDTQYF
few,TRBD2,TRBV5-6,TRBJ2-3,TGTGCCAGCAGCCTTATTCCGGGACTAGCTAGCACAGATACGCAGTATTTT,CASSLIPGLASTDTQYF
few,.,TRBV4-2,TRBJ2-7,TGTGCCAGCAGCCAAGATCGGGGAGGAACCTACGAGCAGTACTTC,CASSQDRGGTYEQYF
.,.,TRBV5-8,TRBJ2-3,TGTGCCAGCAGCTTGGGGGGGAACACAGATACGCAGTATTTT,CASSLGGNTDTQYF
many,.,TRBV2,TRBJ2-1,TGTGCCAGCATGGGAGCGTTGGGCTCCTACAATGAGCAGTTCTTC,CASMGALGSYNEQFF
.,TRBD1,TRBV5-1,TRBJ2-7,TGCGCCACCAAGCCGGGGACAGGCTCCTACGAGCAGTACTTC,CATKPGTGSYEQYF
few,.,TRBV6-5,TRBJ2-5,TGTGCCAGCAGTTTTGCCGGTTGGGAGACCCAGTACTTC,CASSFAGWETQYF
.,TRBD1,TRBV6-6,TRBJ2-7,TGTGCCAGCAGTTACCCCCACAGGGGATACGAGCAGTACTTC,CASSYPHRGYEQYF
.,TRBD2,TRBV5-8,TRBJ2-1,TGTGCCAGCAGCCCGGGACTAGCGGGAGGCAGGGACAATGAGCAGTTCTTC,CASSPGLAGGRDNEQFF
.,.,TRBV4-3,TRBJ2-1,TGCGCCAGCAGCCAAGAAGGAAGCTACAATGAGCAGTTCTTC,CASSQEGSYNEQFF
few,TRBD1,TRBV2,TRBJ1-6,TGTGCCAGCAGCCTATCCGGACAGGGGGCCATGCCCCTCCACTTT,CASSLSGQGAMPLHF
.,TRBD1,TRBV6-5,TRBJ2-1,TGTGCCAGCAGCCTAGACAGGGGGCCCTACAATGAGCAGTTCTTC,CASSLDRGPYNEQFF
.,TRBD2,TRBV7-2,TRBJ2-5,TGTGCCAGCAGCGAAGGACTAGCATTTGAGACCCAGTACTTC,CASSEGLAFETQYF
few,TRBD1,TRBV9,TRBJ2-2,TGTGCCAGCAGCGTAGGATTCGGACAGGGGCCGGGCGGGGAGCTGTTTTTT,CASSVGFGQGPGGELFF
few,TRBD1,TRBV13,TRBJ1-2,TGTGCCAGCAGTAGCAGACAGGGCAACTATGGCTACACCTTC,CASSSRQGNYGYTF